The text below deals with one T cell receptor beta chain. This clone's antigen is unknown. Base-call qualities are not available, and no considerably larger clone is one nucleotide away. Read against the paper, the sample's treatment or condition label means: allogeneic hematopoietic cell transplantation with graft depleted of TCRalphabeta T cells and CD19 B cells. The transplant recipients were children given TCRalphabeta/CD19-depleted allogeneic hematopoietic cell grafts. The data stem from a study of T-cell reconstitution after alpha-beta-depleted transplantation in children (dated by TCRdb to about 2016). For the wider study: Using TCR repertoire profiling, the study followed T-cell immune reconstitution in a quantitative way in children after TCRalphabeta/CD19-depleted allogeneic hematopoietic cell transplantation.

The study at large found these results: In some patients, high TCRbeta diversity at day 60 was attributed to recipient T cells and intrathymic progenitors that had survived conditioning. Over the following months the frequencies of hyperexpanded clones went down, and after one year T-cell counts and TCRbeta diversity were mostly credited to newly produced T cells. The apparently early alphabetaT-cell count recovery about two months after transplant was reportedly dependent on only several hundred rapidly expanded clones derived from non-depleted graft cells.

The receptor library was made with PCR. TCRdb shows the sequencer as Illumina HiSeq 2500. To normalize quantification of the TCRbeta repertoire, the TCR libraries were built with molecular barcoding that relied on unique molecular identifiers. TCRdb itself trimmed the public reads at Q25 with fastp, ran MiXCR and retained productive beta chains. When rows share a CDR3 protein, they turn into one entry using the most common DNA and genes. Present in this sample are fewer than 550,000 distinct CDR3 sequences, roughly 11% of which were seen just once. 11% to 15% of the sample is taken by the ten largest. Here the sequenced sample was PBMCs, mostly from graft donor cells, taken 180 days after TCRalphabeta/CD19-depleted stem cell transplant. This TCR was recovered from a female patient aged 2-9 years who had a stem cell transplant for aplastic anemia, so the T cells may come from the graft donor.

The sequence in DNA is TGCAGTGCTAGAACAGGGGACCATGGCTACACCTTC. It codes for CSARTGDHGYTF. The chain is encoded by TRBV20-1 joined to TRBJ1-2, with 7 central nucleotides matching TRBD1. Measured from the cysteine to the phenylalanine, the CDR3 is 12 residues long. Only the CDR3 region is kept as DNA, spanning 36 bases read in frame from base 1. Based on the germline V gene (reference sequence), the CDR1 and CDR2 sequences are DFQATT and SNEGSKA. From V the trimming removes 2 bases and from J it removes 6 bases, while the gene matches leave 3 bases of the junction unaccounted for.